These T cell receptor beta chains were read from a single sample in a study of blood T cell repertoires in COVID-19. Assay: immunoSEQ multiplex PCR; the TCRdb copy retains only in-frame clones and omits some. The sample yields about 370,000 clones, around 92% seen once. Specimen: peripheral blood. All receptors derive from a woman aged 30 to 39 with COVID-19, enrolled during active disease. CDR3s include the opening cysteine and the closing phenylalanine or tryptophan. A D gene is named only where the DNA matches it firmly. Size values are once, few and many counts, or a class for expanded clones, and some rows have none.

abundance,v_gene,d_gene,CDR3aa
-,TRBV6-5,-,CASIGHRSYNEQFF
-,TRBV11-3,-,CASSSGYGLLSDTQYF
-,TRBV29-1,TRBD1,CSVVGQAEAFF
-,TRBV6-5,-,CASSYSSRVDTDTQYF
-,TRBV7-2,-,CASSLAYWVGVGELFF
-,TRBV4-3,-,CASSHPHRGAAEAFF
-,TRBV5-5,TRBD1,CASSSGGGNQPQHF
-,TRBV5-6,-,CASSLGGINYGYTF
-,TRBV7-9,-,CASSLAPGTGELFF
once,TRBV6-5,-,CASSSGPRGTEAFF
-,TRBV9,-,CASSPPQRVAEAFF
-,TRBV4-1,TRBD1,CASSQATGVNLWEGYTF
-,TRBV27,TRBD1,CASTTFKGMGQERDTQYF
-,TRBV6-5,-,CASSPGNGATEAFF
-,TRBV7-8,-,CASSLAGGESSYNSPLHF
-,TRBV9,-,CASSVGGTQPQHF
-,TRBV7-2,-,CASSTGGGPLHF
-,TRBV7-2,TRBD2,CASSPRTSGRASNEQFF
-,TRBV24-1,-,CATSDLGINYGYTF
-,TRBV10-3,TRBD1,CAISEGQGVNYGYTF